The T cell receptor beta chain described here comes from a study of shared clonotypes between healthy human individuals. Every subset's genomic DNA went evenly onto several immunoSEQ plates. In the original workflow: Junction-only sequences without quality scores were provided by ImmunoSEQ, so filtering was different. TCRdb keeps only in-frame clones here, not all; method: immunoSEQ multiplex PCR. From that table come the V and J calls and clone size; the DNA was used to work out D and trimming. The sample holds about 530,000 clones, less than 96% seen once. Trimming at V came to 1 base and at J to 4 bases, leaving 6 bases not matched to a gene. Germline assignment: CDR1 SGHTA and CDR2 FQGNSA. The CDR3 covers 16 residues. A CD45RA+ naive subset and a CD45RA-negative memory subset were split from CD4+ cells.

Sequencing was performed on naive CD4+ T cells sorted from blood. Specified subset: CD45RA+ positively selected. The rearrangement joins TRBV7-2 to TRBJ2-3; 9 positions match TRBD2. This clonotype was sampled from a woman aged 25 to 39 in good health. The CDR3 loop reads CASSLGGGRAPDTQYF. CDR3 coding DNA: TGTGCCAGCAGCTTAGGGGGCGGGAGGGCCCCAGATACGCAGTATTTT.